Shown below are 26 T cell receptor beta chains from a single sample sequenced in a study of blood T cell repertoires in COVID-19. Using immunoSEQ multiplex PCR, the repertoire was profiled, and TCRdb retains in-frame clones only, with some absent. The table lists some 370,000 clones, roughly four fifths of them singletons. Material for sequencing was PBMCs or T cells enriched from blood (not recorded which). The receptors shown here come from a woman in her forties or fifties who had recovered from COVID-19.

As concerns this clone: Other DNA sequences in the sample encode the same CDR3. The V and J genes are TRBV5-1 and TRBJ2-3; 11 nucleotides agree with TRBD1. V lost 5 bases, J lost 3 bases, and 5 bases stayed unmatched. CDR1 SGHRS and CDR2 YFSETQ come from the germline V gene. The CDR3 has 15 amino acids. The CDR3 nucleotides are TGCGCCAGCAGTACGGGACAGGGGGGAACAGATACGCAGTATTTT. It specifies CASSTGQGGTDTQYF.

The chain is built from TRBV7-8 and TRBJ1-1; 10 bases are shared with TRBD1. This CDR3 spans 16 amino acids. Germline lookup yields CDR1 SGHVS and CDR2 FQNEAQ. With V trimmed by 5 bases and J by 3 bases, 9 bases remained unmatched. This chain's CDR3 is CASSPDRGQSYTEAFF. CDR3 nucleotides: TGTGCCAGCAGCCCAGACAGGGGGCAAAGTTACACTGAAGCTTTCTTT.

V gene TRBV9 combines with J gene TRBJ1-6; perhaps TRBD1 as D (6 bases). This CDR3 has 15 amino acids. Germline-derived CDR1 and CDR2 are SGDLS and YYNGEE. V dropped 1 base and J dropped 8 bases, with 13 bases sitting between them. The CDR3 loop is CASSVRAGADSPLHF. In DNA form, the CDR3 reads TGTGCCAGCAGCGTACGGGCAGGGGCAGATTCACCCCTCCACTTT.

The chain uses TRBV7-2 and TRBJ2-3; maybe TRBD2 (6 bases). The CDR3 has 12 residues. Deletions cut 7 bases from V and 4 bases from J, with 9 bases between. CDR1 is SGHTA and CDR2 is FQGNSA in the germline V gene. The CDR3 loop is CASKSGADTQYF. The CDR3 bases are TGTGCCAGCAAATCGGGAGCAGATACGCAGTATTTT. The whole variable domain, remainder taken from reference TRBV7-2 and TRBJ2-3, is GAGVSQSPSNKVTEKGKDVELRCDPISGHTALYWYRQSLGQGLEFLIYFQGNSAPDKSGLPSDRFSAERTGGSVSTLTIQRTQQEDSAVYLCASKSGADTQYFGPGTRLTVL.

The table lists this clone with a count of one. The V call is TRBV11-3, the J call TRBJ2-5; a possible D gene is TRBD2 (6 bases). The CDR3 length is 14 residues. From germline, CDR1 is SGHNT and CDR2 YENEEA. V lost 7 bases and J 1 base, leaving 13 bases between the germline ends. CDR3 region: CASNWAGIQETQYF. CDR3 coding DNA: TGTGCCAGCAACTGGGCGGGGATCCAAGAGACCCAGTACTTC.

The V gene is TRBV2, the J gene TRBJ1-4, with a weak D call TRBD1 (5 bases). Germline CDR1 reads SNHLY; CDR2 reads FYNNEI. V dropped 7 bases and J dropped 3 bases, with 18 bases sitting between them. The CDR3 is made up of 16 amino acids. In DNA, the CDR3 is TGTGCCAGCAAAGCGGGGGAAGCCTCTCCTAATGAAAAACTGTTTTTT. This gives the protein CASKAGEASPNEKLFF. The full variable domain, with the rest looked up from reference TRBV2 and TRBJ1-4, is EPEVTQTPSHQVTQMGQEVILRCVPISNHLYFYWYRQILGQKVEFLVSFYNNEISEKSEIFDDQFSVERPDGSNFTLKIRSTKLEDSAMYFCASKAGEASPNEKLFFGSGTQLSVL.

The rearrangement links TRBV6-5 to TRBJ2-3; 7 bases line up with TRBD2. Germline assignment: CDR1 MNHEY and CDR2 SVGAGI. CDR3 length equals 15 residues. J was trimmed by 6 bases and V by 2 bases; bases with no gene match: 8. CDR3 bases: TGTGCCAGCAGTTACCAAGCGGGGCCCAGGGATACGCAGTATTTT. It is translated as CASSYQAGPRDTQYF.

The chain has TRBV6-5 and TRBJ1-1, with 7 bases identical to TRBD1. Germline lookup yields CDR1 MNHEY and CDR2 SVGAGI. CDR3 length: 15 amino acids. V lost 2 bases, J lost 5 bases, and 8 bases stayed unmatched. As DNA, the CDR3 is TGTGCCAGCAGTTACAACCGGGTCAGGGGGACTGAAGCTTTCTTT. This translates into CASSYNRVRGTEAFF.

The chain links TRBV5-1 to TRBJ2-1; 7 nucleotides agree with TRBD1. The trim removed 4 bases at V and 6 bases at J, leaving 10 bases unmatched. Germline CDR1 reads SGHRS; CDR2 reads YFSETQ. This CDR3 is 15 amino acids long. The CDR3 sequence is CASSPQGNRGNEQFF. The CDR3 DNA sequence: TGCGCCAGCAGCCCGCAGGGGAACAGGGGCAATGAGCAGTTCTTC.

V is TRBV30 and J is TRBJ1-2; 7 bases align to TRBD1. The CDR3 sequence is 13 residues long. Germline V gene lookup returns CDR1 GTSNPN and CDR2 SVGIG (reference sequence). V shed 0 bases, J shed 4 bases, and the junction held 2 bases outside the gene matches. In DNA, the CDR3 is TGTGCCTGGAGTGTCCAGGGGGGCTATGGCTACACCTTC. Amino acid sequence: CAWSVQGGYGYTF. Supplemented by reference TRBV30 and TRBJ1-2, the full variable domain reads SQTIHQWPATLVQPVGSPLSLECTVEGTSNPNLYWYRQAAGRGLQLLFYSVGIGQISSEVPQNLSASRPQDRQFILSSKKLLLSDSGFYLCAWSVQGGYGYTFGSGTRLTVV.

The V gene is TRBV7-3, the J gene TRBJ2-7, with TRBD1 as a possible D gene (6 bases). Germline lookup yields CDR1 SGHTA and CDR2 FQGTGA. The ends were cut back, 4 bases at V and 3 bases at J, with 13 bases in the middle. CDR3 length: 14 residues. The CDR3 reads CASSSRQVNYEQYF. Written as DNA, the CDR3 is TGTGCCAGCAGCTCAAGACAGGTAAACTACGAGCAGTACTTC.

V usage is TRBV24-1 and J usage is TRBJ2-1, with D maybe TRBD2 (5 bases). This CDR3 spans 13 amino acids. In germline, CDR1 is KGHDR, CDR2 SFDVKD. Trimming took 5 bases from V and 10 from J, leaving 14 bases between them. The CDR3, as DNA: TGTGCCACCAGTGTAACGGCGGGTACGGAGCAGTTCTTC. This sequence encodes CATSVTAGTEQFF.

The chain carries TRBV5-1 and TRBJ2-3; the D is unclear. The CDR3 length is 11 residues. Per the germline V gene, CDR1 is SGHRS and CDR2 is YFSETQ. Deletions cut 8 bases from V and 0 bases from J, with 4 bases between. The CDR3: CASTSTDTQYF. CDR3 nucleotide sequence: TGCGCCAGTACTAGCACAGATACGCAGTATTTT.

The V call is TRBV9, the J call TRBJ2-7; TRBD2 is a possible D gene (7 bases). The V and J ends lost 4 bases and 2 bases respectively, with 19 bases between them. Germline CDR1 reads SGDLS; CDR2 reads YYNGEE. The CDR3 length is 16 residues. CDR3 amino acids: CASSPQGGWGTYEQYF. CDR3 sequence (DNA): TGTGCCAGCAGCCCACAGGGAGGGTGGGGGACCTACGAGCAGTACTTC.

In this sample, this clone turned up once. This sequence joins TRBV19 and TRBJ2-3; 9 positions agree with TRBD2. The CDR3 totals 16 residues. Trimming cost V 9 bases and J 2 bases; bases outside gene matches: 12. The germline V gene encodes CDR1 LNHDA and CDR2 SQIVND (reference sequence). CDR3 sequence: CASSRGGGLATDTQYF. The CDR3 nucleotides read TGTGCCAGCTCCCGAGGAGGGGGACTAGCCACAGATACGCAGTATTTT.

The J gene is TRBJ1-2, the V gene TRBV7-2; the D gene is possibly TRBD1 (6 bases). The germline gives CDR1 SGHTA, CDR2 FQGNSA. V dropped 3 bases and J dropped 2 bases, with 10 bases sitting between them. This CDR3 contains 14 residues. The CDR3 DNA follows: TGTGCCAGCAGCTTCAACAGGGCGAACTATGGCTACACCTTC. This translates into CASSFNRANYGYTF.

The chain is built from TRBV7-3 and TRBJ2-1; TRBD2 matches at 8 bases. Per the germline V gene, CDR1 is SGHTA and CDR2 is FQGTGA. CDR3 length: 18 residues. Trimming took 1 base from V and 8 from J; bases not matched to a gene: 16. CDR3 nucleotide sequence: TGTGCCAGCAGCTTAAACGGGAGGGCAACTAGGGGGGTAGATGAGCAGTTCTTC. It encodes CASSLNGRATRGVDEQFF.

V is TRBV19 and J is TRBJ2-5; D is possibly TRBD1 (6 bases). The ends were cut back, 3 bases at V and 4 bases at J, with 18 bases in the middle. The CDR3 has 16 amino acids. Germline lookup yields CDR1 LNHDA and CDR2 SQIVND (reference sequence). The CDR3 region has the DNA TGTGCCAGTAGTATTGCGTCGGGGCAGGGGAGAGAGACCCAGTACTTC. Residues: CASSIASGQGRETQYF. Together with reference TRBV19 and TRBJ2-5, the CDR3 gives the full variable domain: DGGITQSPKYLFRKEGQNVTLSCEQNLNHDAMYWYRQDPGQGLRLIYYSQIVNDFQKGDIAEGYSVSREKKESFPLTVTSAQKNPTAFYLCASSIASGQGRETQYFGPGTRLLVL.

The rearrangement links TRBV6-2 or TRBV6-3 to TRBJ2-3; no clear D. Germline CDR1 is MNHEY and CDR2 is SVGEGT. The V end was cut by 5 bases, the J end by 4 bases, with 4 bases between. This CDR3 has 11 residues. The chain's CDR3 is CASSLADTQYF. CDR3 sequence (DNA): TGTGCCAGCAGTCTTGCAGATACGCAGTATTTT.

This clone occurred once. The chain joins TRBV7-8 to TRBJ2-1; TRBD2 agrees at 11 bases. In germline, CDR1 is SGHVS, CDR2 FQNEAQ. CDR3 size: 18 residues. The junction had 13 bases not matched to a gene; V was cut back by 5 bases and J by 4 bases. CDR3 sequence: CASSVRLAGNPFYNEQFF. The CDR3 DNA reads TGTGCCAGCAGCGTCAGACTAGCGGGGAATCCCTTTTACAATGAGCAGTTCTTC.

The V gene is TRBV7-2, the J gene TRBJ2-4, with a possible D match to TRBD2 (5 bases). This CDR3 is built from 13 residues. Looked up from germline, CDR1 is SGHTA and CDR2 is FQGNSA. The V end lost 0 bases, the J end lost 9 bases, and 9 bases lay between the germline ends. The CDR3 spells CASSLAAEVIQYF. The CDR3 nucleotides read TGTGCCAGCAGCTTAGCGGCGGAGGTCATTCAGTACTTC.

In DNA form, the CDR3 reads TGTGCCAGCAGCTTCACAGGCGCCAACACTGAAGCTTTCTTT. The encoded protein is CASSFTGANTEAFF. J is TRBJ1-1 and V is TRBV7-3; D might be TRBD1 (5 bases). Germline CDR1 and CDR2: SGHTA and FQGTGA. CDR3 length: 14 amino acids. Trimming pared 3 bases from V and 2 bases from J, leaving 10 bases between.

The chain is built from TRBV14 and TRBJ1-2; TRBD1 might be the D (5 bases). In germline, CDR1 is SGHDN, CDR2 FVKESK. The CDR3 consists of 14 residues. The V end was cut by 8 bases, the J end by 4 bases, with 17 bases between. CDR3 sequence reads: CASSPRGSAYGYTF. CDR3 nucleotides: TGTGCCAGCTCACCCCGGGGGTCGGCCTATGGCTACACCTTC.

J is TRBJ2-2 and V is TRBV5-4; tentatively, D is TRBD1 (7 bases). Germline V lookup: CDR1 SGHNT, CDR2 YYREEE (reference sequence). Trimming cost V 5 bases and J 4 bases, with 18 bases left between them. This CDR3 has 16 residues. CDR3 DNA: TGTGCCAGCAGGCACGGCGGGACAGCCTTCACCGGGGAGCTGTTTTTT. Its protein product is CASRHGGTAFTGELFF.

A few counts support this clone. The V and J genes are TRBV27 and TRBJ1-2; D call uncertain. This CDR3 contains 18 residues. The germline CDR1 and CDR2 sequences are MNHEY and SMNVEV (reference sequence). The V gene lost 5 bases and the J gene lost 0 bases, with 22 bases spanning the gap. In nucleotides, the CDR3 is TGTGCCAGCAGTCCCCAGTTCGGGAGGGTAGTACCTAACTATGGCTACACCTTC. Its translation is CASSPQFGRVVPNYGYTF.

V usage is TRBV7-2 and J usage is TRBJ1-3, with D maybe TRBD1 (5 bases). Trimming pared 1 base from V and 3 bases from J, leaving 13 bases between. The CDR3 has 16 residues. Per the germline V gene, CDR1 is SGHTA and CDR2 is FQGNSA. The CDR3 here is CASSLGVRVYGNTIYF. As DNA, the CDR3 is TGTGCCAGCAGCTTAGGGGTCAGGGTCTATGGAAACACCATATATTTT.